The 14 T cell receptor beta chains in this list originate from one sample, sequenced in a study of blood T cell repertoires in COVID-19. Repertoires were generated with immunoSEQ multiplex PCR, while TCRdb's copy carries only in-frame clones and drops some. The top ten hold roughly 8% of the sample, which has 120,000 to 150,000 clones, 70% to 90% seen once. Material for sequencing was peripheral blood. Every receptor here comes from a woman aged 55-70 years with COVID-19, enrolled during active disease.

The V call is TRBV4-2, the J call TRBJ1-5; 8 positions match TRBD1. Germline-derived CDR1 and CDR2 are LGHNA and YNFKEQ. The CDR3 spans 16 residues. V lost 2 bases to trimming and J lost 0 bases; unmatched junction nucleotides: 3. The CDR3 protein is CASSQTGGNSNQPQHF. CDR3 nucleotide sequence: TGTGCCAGCAGCCAAACAGGGGGGAATAGCAATCAGCCCCAGCATTTT.

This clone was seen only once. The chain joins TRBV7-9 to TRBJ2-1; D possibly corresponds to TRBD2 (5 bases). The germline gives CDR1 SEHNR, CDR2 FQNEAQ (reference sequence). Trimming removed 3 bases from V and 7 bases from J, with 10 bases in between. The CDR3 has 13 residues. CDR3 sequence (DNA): TGTGCCAGCAGCTTCCGGGGTAGAAATGAGCAGTTCTTC. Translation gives CASSFRGRNEQFF.

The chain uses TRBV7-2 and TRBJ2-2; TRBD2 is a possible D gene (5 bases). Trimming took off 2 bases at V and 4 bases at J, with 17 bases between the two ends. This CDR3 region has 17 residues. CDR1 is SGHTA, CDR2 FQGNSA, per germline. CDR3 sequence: CASSLNIVGVGTGELFF. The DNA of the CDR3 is TGTGCCAGCAGCTTAAATATTGTGGGAGTAGGCACCGGGGAGCTGTTTTTT.

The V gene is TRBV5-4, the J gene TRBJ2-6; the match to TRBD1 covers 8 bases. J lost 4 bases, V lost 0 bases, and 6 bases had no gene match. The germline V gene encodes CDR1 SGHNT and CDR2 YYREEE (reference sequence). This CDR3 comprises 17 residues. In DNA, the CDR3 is TGTGCCAGCAGCTTGGACCTCAGGGGGCCCGGGGCCAACGTCCTGACTTTC. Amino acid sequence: CASSLDLRGPGANVLTF.

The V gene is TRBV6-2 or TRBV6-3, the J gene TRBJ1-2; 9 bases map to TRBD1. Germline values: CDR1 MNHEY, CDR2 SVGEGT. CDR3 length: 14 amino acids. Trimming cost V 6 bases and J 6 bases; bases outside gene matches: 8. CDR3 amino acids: CASSRGTGKDGYTF. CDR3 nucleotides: TGTGCCAGCAGCCGAGGGACAGGGAAAGATGGCTACACCTTC.

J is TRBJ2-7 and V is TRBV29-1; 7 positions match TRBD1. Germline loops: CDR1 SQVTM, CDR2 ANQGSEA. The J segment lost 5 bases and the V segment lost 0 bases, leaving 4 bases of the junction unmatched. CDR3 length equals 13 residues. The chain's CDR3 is CSVEDQQGDEQYF. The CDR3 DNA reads TGCAGCGTTGAAGATCAGCAGGGGGACGAGCAGTACTTC.

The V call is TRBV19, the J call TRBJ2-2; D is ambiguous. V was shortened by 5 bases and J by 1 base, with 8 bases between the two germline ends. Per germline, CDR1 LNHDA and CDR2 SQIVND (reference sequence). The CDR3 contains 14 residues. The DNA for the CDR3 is TGTGCCAGTAGTCTTGACTTGAACACCGGGGAGCTGTTTTTT. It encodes CASSLDLNTGELFF.

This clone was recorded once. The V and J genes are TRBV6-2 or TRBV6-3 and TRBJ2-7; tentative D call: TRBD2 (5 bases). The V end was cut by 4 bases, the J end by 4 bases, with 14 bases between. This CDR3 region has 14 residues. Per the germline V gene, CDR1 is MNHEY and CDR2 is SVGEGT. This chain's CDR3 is CASSLSGLGYEQYF. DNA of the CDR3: TGTGCCAGCAGTTTATCGGGGTTGGGTTACGAGCAGTACTTC.

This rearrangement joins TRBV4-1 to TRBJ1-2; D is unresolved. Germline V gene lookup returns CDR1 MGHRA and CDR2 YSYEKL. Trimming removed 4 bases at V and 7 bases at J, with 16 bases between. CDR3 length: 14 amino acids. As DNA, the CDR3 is TGCGCCAGCAGCCCGCCGACACTCGGGAGTGGCTACACCTTC. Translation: CASSPPTLGSGYTF.

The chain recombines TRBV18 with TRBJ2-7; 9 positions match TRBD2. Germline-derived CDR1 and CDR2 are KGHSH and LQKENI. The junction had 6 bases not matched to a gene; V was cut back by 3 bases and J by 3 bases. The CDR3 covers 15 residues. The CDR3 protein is CASSPPGREGYEQYF. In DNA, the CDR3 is TGTGCCAGCTCACCCCCGGGGCGGGAGGGCTACGAGCAGTACTTC.

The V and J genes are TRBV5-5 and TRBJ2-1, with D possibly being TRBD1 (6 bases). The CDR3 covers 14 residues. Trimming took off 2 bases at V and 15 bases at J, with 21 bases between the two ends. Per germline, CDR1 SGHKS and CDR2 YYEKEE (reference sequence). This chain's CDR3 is CASSLNSGTPILFF. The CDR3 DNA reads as TGTGCCAGCAGCTTAAATTCCGGGACACCCATCCTGTTCTTC.

In nucleotides, the CDR3 is TGTGCCAGCAGCCAAGGACTACCCCGGCTACTAGATACGCAGTATTTT. Translating gives CASSQGLPRLLDTQYF. V is TRBV14 and J is TRBJ2-3; a possible D gene is TRBD2 (5 bases). The V end lost 1 base, the J end lost 5 bases, and 16 bases lay between the germline ends. The germline CDR1 and CDR2 sequences are SGHDN and FVKESK. This CDR3 is 16 amino acids long.

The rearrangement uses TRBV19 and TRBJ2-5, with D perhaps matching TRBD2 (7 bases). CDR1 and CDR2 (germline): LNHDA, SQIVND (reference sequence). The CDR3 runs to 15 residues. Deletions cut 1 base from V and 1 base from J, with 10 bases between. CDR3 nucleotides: TGTGCCAGTAGTATAGGCGGGGGCTTCCAAGAGACCCAGTACTTC. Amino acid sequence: CASSIGGGFQETQYF.

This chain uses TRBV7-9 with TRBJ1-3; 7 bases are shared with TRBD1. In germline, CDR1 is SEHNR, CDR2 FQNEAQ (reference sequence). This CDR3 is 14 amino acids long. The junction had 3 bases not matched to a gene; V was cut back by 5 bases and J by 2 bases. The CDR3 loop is CASSAGQAGNTIYF. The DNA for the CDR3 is TGTGCCAGCAGCGCCGGACAGGCTGGAAACACCATATATTTT.